This passage covers 9 T cell receptor beta chains from one sample sequenced in a study of T cell responses to AZD1222 COVID-19 vaccine (dated by TCRdb to the early 2020s). Receptor libraries were prepared by the immunoSEQ multiplex PCR assay. The source is immuneACCESS, and TCRdb retained only in-frame sequences with V and J called. Part of the clones is not carried over; for the studies checked, unresolved V genes explain less than half of this, and the remainder is unexplained. This sample has some 150,000 clones in its table, and about 90% of those were observed once. Under 3.5% of the sample lies in the top ten. The time point label for this specimen denotes: baseline before first vaccination. Source: peripheral blood, taken on day 0 of AZD1222 vaccination. The receptors were sampled from an adult in good health.

V is TRBV29-1 and J is TRBJ1-3; D may be TRBD1 (6 bases). V dropped 6 bases and J dropped 0 bases, with 15 bases sitting between them. From germline, CDR1 is SQVTM and CDR2 ANQGSEA. This CDR3 comprises 15 residues. The CDR3 nucleotides are TGCAGCGTGCCCGGGACATCCGCCTCTGGAAACACCATATATTTT. This codes for CSVPGTSASGNTIYF.

The rearrangement links TRBV10-1 to TRBJ1-3, with unresolved D. V was pared by 7 bases and J by 0 bases, with 10 bases between. Per the germline V gene, CDR1 is WNHNN and CDR2 is SYGVQD (reference sequence). The CDR3 runs 14 residues. The CDR3 spells CASNRRSSGNTIYF. CDR3 nucleotides: TGCGCCAGCAATCGGAGGAGCTCTGGAAACACCATATATTTT.

The genes are TRBV13 and TRBJ2-5; possibly TRBD1 for D (5 bases). The CDR3 is made up of 14 amino acids. Trimming left V 0 bases short and J 4 bases short, with 9 bases between. The germline V gene has CDR1 PRHDT and CDR2 FYEKMQ (reference sequence). The CDR3 loop reads CASSLGRGGETQYF. CDR3 DNA sequence: TGTGCCAGCAGCTTAGGAAGGGGCGGAGAGACCCAGTACTTC.

This sequence joins TRBV5-1 and TRBJ1-2, with unresolved D. The V and J ends lost 0 bases and 1 base respectively, with 7 bases between them. CDR3 length: 14 amino acids. Germline V gene lookup returns CDR1 SGHRS and CDR2 YFSETQ. In DNA form, the CDR3 reads TGCGCCAGCAGCTTGGACAGCCTTAACTATGGCTACACCTTC. It encodes CASSLDSLNYGYTF.

This clone appeared once. The rearrangement uses TRBV28 and TRBJ1-2, with TRBD1 matching over 8 bases. Unmatched junction bases numbered 6, after V lost 5 bases and J lost 4 bases. The CDR3 length is 14 residues. Germline CDR1 is MDHEN and CDR2 is SYDVKM. CDR3 protein: CASSPGGAGYGYTF. CDR3 coding DNA: TGTGCCAGCAGTCCAGGGGGCGCAGGCTATGGCTACACCTTC.

V and J are TRBV9 and TRBJ1-1; 8 bases align to TRBD1. This CDR3 has 19 amino acids. In germline, CDR1 is SGDLS, CDR2 YYNGEE. V lost 4 bases and J lost 4; bases outside the gene matches: 21. CDR3 sequence reads: CASSLLTGDGSLYRTEAFF. CDR3 sequence (DNA): TGTGCCAGCAGCCTATTGACAGGGGACGGTTCGCTCTATCGCACTGAAGCTTTCTTT.

This chain uses TRBV6-2 or TRBV6-3 with TRBJ2-7; tentatively, D is TRBD1 (5 bases). This CDR3 comprises 17 residues. The V gene lost 5 bases and the J gene lost 2 bases, with 22 bases spanning the gap. In germline, CDR1 is MNHEY, CDR2 SVGEGT. The CDR3 coding sequence is TGTGCCAGCAGTCCACTAAGGGGCAGCTTAGATGCCTACGAGCAGTACTTC. Protein product: CASSPLRGSLDAYEQYF.

The chain recombines TRBV18 with TRBJ1-2; D is unresolved. Germline CDR1 and CDR2: KGHSH and LQKENI. The CDR3 spans 15 residues. V gave up 5 bases and J gave up 6 bases, with 19 bases separating them. CDR3 residues: CASSTRRAEQNGYTF. As DNA, the CDR3 is TGTGCCAGCTCAACCCGGCGTGCAGAGCAAAATGGCTACACCTTC.

This clone was counted a single time. The V gene is TRBV19, the J gene TRBJ1-1, with unresolved D. The V gene lost 3 bases and the J gene lost 5 bases, with 10 bases spanning the gap. This CDR3 contains 13 residues. Germline lookup yields CDR1 LNHDA and CDR2 SQIVND (reference sequence). In DNA form, the CDR3 reads TGTGCCAGTAGTATCGGTACCGGGACTGAAGCTTTCTTT. Translation: CASSIGTGTEAFF.